The next 9 T cell receptor beta chains were all read from a single sample in a study of early T cells in non-severe SARS-CoV-2 infection. TCRdb passed the 5' RACE reads through MiXCR, listing each CDR3 protein once. The table shows tens of thousands of distinct CDR3 sequences, with approximately 10% occurring only once. The specimen was whole blood. The receptor source for this set is an adult who was a healthcare worker with PCR-confirmed SARS-CoV-2 infection or an uninfected control (not recorded which).

V usage is TRBV7-2 and J usage is TRBJ2-5; 7 bases agree with TRBD1. CDR3 length equals 13 residues. Germline CDR1 is SGHTA and CDR2 is FQGNSA. The V gene end was trimmed by 4 bases and the J gene end by 10 bases; junction bases not matched to a gene: 9. The CDR3 coding sequence is TGTGCCAGCAGCTCCGGGACAGCCCAAGGCCAGTACTTC. Protein: CASSSGTAQGQYF.

The chain has TRBV29-1 and TRBJ2-5; 7 nucleotides match TRBD1. The CDR3 is 16 residues long. Germline loops: CDR1 SQVTM, CDR2 ANQGSEA. The J segment lost 10 bases and the V segment lost 2 bases, leaving 19 bases of the junction unmatched. The CDR3 DNA follows: TGCAGCGTTGAAAATCGAATGGGGACAGTAGGGGAAGGCCAGTACTTC. It encodes CSVENRMGTVGEGQYF.

This clonotype came up many times. This chain links TRBV7-9 with TRBJ2-5; D unclear. Germline CDR1 and CDR2: SEHNR and FQNEAQ (reference sequence). CDR3 size: 11 residues. V was pared by 1 base and J by 6 bases, with 3 bases between. Here the CDR3 reads CASSLGKTQYF. The DNA of the CDR3 is TGTGCCAGCAGCTTAGGGAAGACCCAGTACTTC.

The V and J genes are TRBV7-6 and TRBJ2-3; the D gene is possibly TRBD2 (5 bases). This CDR3 is 13 amino acids long. With 6 bases removed from V and 4 bases from J, the gap between germline ends came to 11 bases. Germline CDR1 is SGHVS and CDR2 is FNYEAQ. The CDR3 sequence: CASSTGLPDTQYF. CDR3 DNA: TGTGCCAGCAGTACCGGACTCCCAGATACGCAGTATTTT.

The chain has TRBV30 and TRBJ2-2, with D possibly being TRBD2 (5 bases). This CDR3 has 13 amino acids. The V end lost 0 bases, the J end lost 5 bases, and 7 bases lay between the germline ends. Per germline, CDR1 GTSNPN and CDR2 SVGIG (reference sequence). CDR3 sequence reads: CAWSVAATGELFF. The CDR3 region has the DNA TGTGCCTGGAGTGTAGCGGCGACCGGGGAGCTGTTTTTT. Full variable domain (rest looked up from reference TRBV30 and TRBJ2-2): SQTIHQWPATLVQPVGSPLSLECTVEGTSNPNLYWYRQAAGRGLQLLFYSVGIGQISSEVPQNLSASRPQDRQFILSSKKLLLSDSGFYLCAWSVAATGELFFGEGSRLTVL.

The rearrangement links TRBV10-3 to TRBJ2-7, with D perhaps given as TRBD1 or TRBD2 (5 bases each). Deletions cut 6 bases from V and 2 bases from J, with 11 bases between. Germline lookup yields CDR1 ENHRY and CDR2 SYGVKD. The CDR3 loop spans 13 amino acids. DNA of the CDR3: TGTGCCATCAGGGAGGACAAGACCTACGAGCAGTACTTC. Translation: CAIREDKTYEQYF.

In this sample, this clonotype turned up many times. The chain couples TRBV7-8 to TRBJ2-7; D gene ambiguous. Between the trimmed V and J ends, which lost 2 bases and 6 bases, there was a span of 8 bases. The CDR3 is 12 amino acids. Germline V gives CDR1 SGHVS, CDR2 FQNEAQ. The CDR3 region is CASSLWVGEQYF. CDR3 in DNA: TGTGCCAGCAGCTTATGGGTGGGCGAGCAGTACTTC. Full variable domain (rest looked up from reference TRBV7-8 and TRBJ2-7): GAGVSQSPRYKVAKRGQDVALRCDPISGHVSLFWYQQALGQGPEFLTYFQNEAQLDKSGLPSDRFFAERPEGSVSTLKIQRTQQEDSAVYLCASSLWVGEQYFGPGTRLTVT.

This chain uses TRBV27 with TRBJ1-2, with D unresolved. CDR1 is MNHEY and CDR2 is SMNVEV in the germline V gene (reference sequence). The V and J ends lost 3 bases and 4 bases respectively, with 9 bases between them. This CDR3 is built from 13 residues. The CDR3 DNA sequence: TGTGCCAGCAGTTTCGGCGGACCCTATGGCTACACCTTC. Translating gives CASSFGGPYGYTF.

V is TRBV28 and J is TRBJ2-1, with D tentatively TRBD1 (6 bases). V lost 6 bases and J lost 4, with 13 bases in between. This CDR3 spans 14 amino acids. Germline CDR1 MDHEN, CDR2 SYDVKM. CDR3 protein: CASRSRDKYNEQFF. CDR3 nucleotides: TGTGCCAGCAGGTCCCGGGACAAATACAATGAGCAGTTCTTC.